The 12 T cell receptor beta chains below come from one sample, sequenced in a study of T-cell reconstitution after alpha-beta-depleted transplantation in children. During its preparation, the TCRbeta library received unique molecular identifiers. From the PCR reads, TCRdb called clonotypes with MiXCR, one entry per CDR3 protein. Of 230,000 or so distinct CDR3 sequences in the sample, around 12% were seen once. The material was PBMCs from the stem cell graft donor, obtained from the stem cell graft. Source of these receptors: a human donor who donated a stem cell graft to a child with acute lymphoblastic leukemia.

This clonotype was seen at least ten times. The chain is built from TRBV12-3 or TRBV12-4 and TRBJ1-5; D might be TRBD1 (5 bases). Trimming took off 6 bases at V and 4 bases at J, with 13 bases between the two ends. This CDR3 region has 14 residues. CDR3 amino acids: CASRGDGQNQPQHF. DNA for the CDR3: TGTGCCAGCAGGGGGGACGGACAAAATCAGCCCCAGCATTTT.

About this clonotype: This may be a read error, as it is one base from a much larger clone. V and J are TRBV28 and TRBJ2-5; TRBD1 matches at 11 bases. CDR1 is MDHEN, CDR2 SYDVKM, per germline. V was clipped by 4 bases and J by 2 bases; unmatched bases: 6. CDR3 length: 16 residues. DNA of the CDR3: TGTGCCAGCAGTTCGTTCGGACAGGGGGCACAAGAGACCCAGTACTTC. Translated, it gives CASSSFGQGAQETQYF.

This clonotype was recorded at least ten times. The gene calls are TRBV7-7 and TRBJ2-7; the D gene is possibly TRBD2 (6 bases). CDR1 and CDR2 from the germline V gene are SSHAT and FNYEAQ (reference sequence). CDR3 length: 14 residues. Trimming removed 5 bases from V and 1 base from J, with 12 bases in between. The DNA of the CDR3 is TGTGCCAGCAGCCCATTCGGGGGTTCCTACGAGCAGTACTTC. Translation: CASSPFGGSYEQYF.

The sample holds many counts of this clonotype. The chain carries TRBV5-1 and TRBJ2-3; TRBD1 or TRBD2 may be the D gene (5 bases each). The ends were cut back, 0 bases at V and 1 base at J, with 12 bases in the middle. The CDR3 is made up of 16 amino acids. CDR1 is SGHRS and CDR2 is YFSETQ in the germline V gene. The CDR3 region is CASSLAGMGRTDTQYF. The CDR3 DNA reads TGCGCCAGCAGCTTGGCCGGGATGGGGCGCACAGATACGCAGTATTTT.

This clonotype came up many times. The V call is TRBV12-3 or TRBV12-4, the J call TRBJ1-1; D possibly corresponds to TRBD1 (5 bases). The CDR3 is 13 amino acids. Trimming took 6 bases from V and 3 from J, leaving 11 bases between them. The CDR3 spells CASRSTGYTEAFF. CDR3 DNA: TGTGCCAGCAGATCAACAGGCTACACTGAAGCTTTCTTT.

This clonotype has at least ten counts. This chain links TRBV21-1 with TRBJ1-1; the table's D call, TRBD1, has no DNA check behind it. TRBV21-1 is assigned pseudogene status. There are 13 residues in the CDR3. This CDR3 reads CASSKVGDTEAFF. The CDR3 DNA is TGTGCCAGCAGCAAAGTGGGGGACACTGAAGCTTTCTTT.

This clonotype was counted only a few times. This sequence joins TRBV6-2 or TRBV6-3 and TRBJ2-1; D may be TRBD2 (6 bases). Germline V lookup: CDR1 MNHEY, CDR2 SVGEGT. Trimming took off 2 bases at V and 12 bases at J, with 17 bases between the two ends. This CDR3 spans 14 amino acids. The CDR3 loop reads CASSYGGSGISQFF. The CDR3 DNA is TGTGCCAGCAGTTACGGGGGGTCCGGTATTTCGCAGTTCTTC.

This clonotype was observed at least ten times. The CDR3 region is CSGTDRGSVGYTF. The CDR3 bases are TGCAGTGGGACGGACAGGGGATCGGTTGGCTACACCTTC. The V call is TRBV20-1, the J call TRBJ1-2, with 9 bases lining up with TRBD1. The germline V gene has CDR1 DFQATT and CDR2 SNEGSKA (reference sequence). V lost 7 bases and J lost 7; bases outside the gene matches: 10. The CDR3 runs 13 residues.

This clonotype was picked up many times. The genes are TRBV20-1 and TRBJ2-7; D uncertain. The CDR3 is 12 residues long. The germline V gene has CDR1 DFQATT and CDR2 SNEGSKA (reference sequence). V gave up 3 bases and J gave up 0 bases, with 6 bases separating them. CDR3: CSASPLSYEQYF. In DNA, the CDR3 is TGCAGTGCTAGTCCCCTCTCCTACGAGCAGTACTTC.

This clonotype appeared many times. V is TRBV4-3 and J is TRBJ1-5, with D possibly matching TRBD1 (5 bases). V was pared by 0 bases and J by 4 bases, with 10 bases between. This CDR3 has 15 residues. Germline assignment: CDR1 LGHNA and CDR2 YSLEER. CDR3 DNA: TGCGCCAGCAGCCAAGATAGAAGGGGTAATCAGCCCCAGCATTTT. Amino acid sequence: CASSQDRRGNQPQHF.

The chain is built from TRBV19 and TRBJ2-5, with 8 nucleotides matching TRBD2. This CDR3 is 17 amino acids long. Germline CDR1 reads LNHDA; CDR2 reads SQIVND (reference sequence). V lost 3 bases to trimming and J lost 2 bases; unmatched junction nucleotides: 11. DNA for the CDR3: TGTGCCAGTAGTATGGGACTAGTTTCGTCCTTTCAAGAGACCCAGTACTTC. It codes for CASSMGLVSSFQETQYF. Full variable domain (rest looked up from reference TRBV19 and TRBJ2-5): DGGITQSPKYLFRKEGQNVTLSCEQNLNHDAMYWYRQDPGQGLRLIYYSQIVNDFQKGDIAEGYSVSREKKESFPLTVTSAQKNPTAFYLCASSMGLVSSFQETQYFGPGTRLLVL.

This clonotype turned up a few times. The chain recombines TRBV27 with TRBJ2-1; 13 nucleotides line up with TRBD2. The J segment lost 5 bases and the V segment lost 5 bases, leaving 6 bases of the junction unmatched. CDR3 length equals 16 residues. Germline V lookup: CDR1 MNHEY, CDR2 SMNVEV (reference sequence). CDR3 in amino acids: CASSPGLAGIHNEQFF. The CDR3 DNA sequence: TGTGCCAGCAGTCCGGGACTAGCGGGAATACACAATGAGCAGTTCTTC.